This T cell receptor beta chain was profiled in a study of pediatric ulcerative colitis. Findings of the study overall: Acute severe colitis showed lower rectal diversity from clonal expansions. Repertoires came from total lymphocyte DNA, so rare subsets like regulatory T cells may be missed. Two rectal CDR3 clonotypes occurred in all ulcerative colitis patients.

Each sample received Survey-level depth of up to 500,000 reads. Repertoires were generated with immunoSEQ multiplex PCR, while TCRdb's copy carries only in-frame clones and drops some. The sample lists tens of thousands of clones; 75% were seen once. The rectum was sampled with one to two pinch biopsies at colonoscopy. From germline, CDR1 is SNHLY and CDR2 FYNNEI. CDR3 size: 14 residues. A word on this clone: Its antigen is not known. The germline gene is not matched at one end of the junction; a read error may be the cause. The same CDR3 arises from other DNA sequences in this sample as well.

The specimen was gut tissue. The chain combines TRBV2 with TRBJ2-4, with TRBD1 identical over 9 bases. The TCR comes from a boy between 10 and 17 years old with severe ulcerative colitis. CDR3 coding DNA: TGCGCCAGCAGTGCCGGGACAGGGAAAAACATTCAGTACTTC. Its protein product is CASSAGTGKNIQYF.